This TCR beta chain was captured by sequencing in a study of cytomegalovirus exposure and HLA in healthy donors (dated by TCRdb to the late 2010s). Background on the whole study: According to an earlier analysis of a few hundred of the donors, about 179 million T cells yielded roughly 100 million unique TCR beta sequences and 276 Gb of sequence data. HLA typing included class I and class II loci at four-digit resolution. The study profiled the T cell repertoires of fewer than 850 subjects by immunosequencing and related them to cytomegalovirus serostatus. In a later analysis, previously published TCR beta repertoires from about 670 donors were re-analyzed and high-resolution HLA genotyping was added so that TCR occurrence patterns could be studied. All discovery cohort repertoires had been generated using a single sequencing platform. In addition to the first cohort of 650 to 800 subjects, a separate validation cohort of some 120 different subjects was used. Approximately 300 gigabases of sequencing data and 70 million to 95 million unique TCR sequences made up an early release that covered 640 HLA-typed donors. Donor age, sex, ethnicity and CMV serostatus were compiled alongside the repertoire data. Rather than drawing on any new phenotypic data, the later analysis identified candidate immune exposures from TCR beta sequences and the way those sequences occurred across donors. The genetic ancestry cluster associated with self-reported Caucasian donors included roughly 84% of the 300 to 450 genotyped donors. The study was designed to test whether signatures of past pathogen exposure could be identified by cataloging public T cell receptors. Roughly 5 DR-DQ haplotypes were handled as single units for association and clustering, since linkage in the cohort was strong. Across roughly 420 genotyped donors of the cohort, an average of roughly 230,000 unique TCR beta nucleotide sequences per donor were sequenced, and approximately 17% of those sequences were non-productive. The study combined high-throughput TCR immunosequencing, statistical association of individual TCRs with disease status, and machine learning to predict cytomegalovirus infection status. To decide whether each TCR beta V gene segment behaved as functional or pseudogenic, an earlier analysis of 587 of the donors relied on high-throughput TCR beta sequencing. Typing coverage varied by locus: roughly 620-640 donors for A, B, C, DRB1 and DQB1; around 560 for DQA1; about 570 for DPA1; roughly 450 for DPB1. A later genetic analysis used genome-wide SNP genotypes for about 55% of the 666 donors, treating that subset as a discovery cohort.

A note on this clone: No cognate antigen has been identified for it.

CDR1 and CDR2 (LNHDA, SQIVND) derive from the germline V gene (reference sequence). V and J are truncated by 3 bases and 6 bases respectively, leaving an intervening sequence of 11 bases. There are 13 amino acids in the CDR3, from cysteine to phenylalanine inclusive. Kept here is only the CDR3 DNA, which spans 39 bases and is read in frame from base 1. Broad study findings and their caveats: According to the authors, the approach could potentially be generalized to other disease states and immunological phenotypes. Compared with equally common non-associated chains, HLA-associated TCR beta chains in a later analysis were more clonally expanded and had lower generation probabilities. Some IMGT-functional V segments, including TRBV6-2 and TRBV6-3, could not be told apart with the 87-base-pair reads, so those segments were excluded. Three of the identified cytomegalovirus-associated TCR beta chains were confirmed in vitro to be specific for cytomegalovirus antigens. This cohort had only TCR beta chains sequenced, and the lack of alpha or paired-chain data limited which features could be detected. In a later genetic analysis, a missense DCLRE1C variant was associated with V-gene and J-gene trimming of TCR beta chains, and the association was replicated in an independent cohort. Most TCR sequences were observed very rarely across donors, whereas some public TCRs were present in many individuals. Broadly in line with IMGT annotations, most TCR beta V segments showed up in productive rearrangements about 87% or about 30% of the time in an earlier analysis of 450 to 600 of the donors. The sequencing pipeline was judged likely to have produced a cluster of highly shared sequence variants as a technical artifact. A later analysis associated 16,951 TCR beta sequences with specific HLA alleles at a false discovery rate of 0.05. Because HLA typing was unavailable for some donors at each locus, only the typed subset was used in association tests. The study listed approximately 160 TCR beta chains as associated with cytomegalovirus. Sequencing depth was assumed to be roughly uniform across donors in the presence/absence analyses, though that assumption may not hold. For the cohort, immune exposure information was limited to CMV serostatus. The earlier analysis of nearly 600 of the donors excluded roughly 17 rarely observed V segments, including chromosome 9 orphons, because counts were too low. Most CMV-associated TCR beta chains appeared to be HLA-restricted in a later analysis, and the HLA associations seemed to be driven largely by CMV exposure. In a later analysis, the rate of TCR association differed among HLA loci, with DRB1 alleles having the most associated TCRs and HLA-C alleles having the fewest. A further reported finding was that TCR beta sequences accurately predicted the HLA-A and HLA-B alleles for most subjects in the first cohort. According to a later analysis, parvovirus B19, influenza, CMV and Epstein-Barr virus appeared linked to several top co-occurrence clusters. Compared with the approximately 670-donor mean, donors in an Asian-associated ancestry cluster had fewer N-insertions in productive TCRs, according to a later genetic analysis. Assigning TCR associations to individual alleles was difficult when HLA alleles, especially DR and DQ, strongly co-occurred. Linkage disequilibrium might explain the correlated functional status among segregating V segments, but an unknown experimental factor could not be excluded. The classifier was reported to diagnose cytomegalovirus status with high specificity and sensitivity in both the original and validation cohorts.

The cohort consisted of 666 healthy bone marrow donors. Cohort members were all nominally healthy when sampled, although unrecorded immune exposures were likely present. The donor tested CMV seropositive and was one of the 289 seropositive cohort members. A peripheral blood sample was collected from each donor, and TCR beta sequencing was performed on peripheral blood mononuclear cells. The Qiagen DNeasy Blood Extraction Kit was used to extract genomic DNA from the blood cell samples. Library creation used the immunoSEQ multiplex PCR assay. For the multiplex PCR, a mixture combining 60 forward primers for TCR Vbeta segments and 13 reverse primers for TCR Jbeta segments was used. The CDR3 region of rearranged TCR beta genes was amplified from genomic DNA with a multiplex PCR assay. The amplified TCR beta libraries were sequenced on the Illumina HiSeq System as 87-base-pair reads. Under the source paper's analysis protocol: A later analysis tallied approximately 87 million unique TCR beta chains across the 666 repertoires, and 10 million to 11 million of those chains were shared by two or more donors. To remove PCR and sequencing errors, raw reads were error-corrected and collapsed into unique sequences using a nearest-neighbor algorithm that merged closely related sequences. To assign V, D and J gene segments, CDR3 sequences were aligned to IMGT reference sequences. For a sequence to be retained, a match of at least six nucleotides to both a V gene segment and a J gene segment was required. A rearrangement counted as productive if the CDR3 had no stop codons and remained in frame with V and J, and every other rearrangement counted as non-productive. CDR3 was defined according to IMGT convention as the region running from the second conserved V-encoded cysteine to the conserved J-encoded phenylalanine. The earlier analysis of about 640 of the donors excluded any sequence lacking an unambiguous match to a single V gene segment. In an earlier analysis of roughly 500 of the donors, V segments were called functional above 56.7% productive rearrangements and were called segregating when the between-donor standard deviation exceeded 5%. To diagnose cytomegalovirus status from the catalog of TCR beta chain sequences, a statistical classification framework was built. In a later analysis, TCR nucleotide sequences were compared against IMGT/GENE-DB human TR gene sequences so that V and J genes could be assigned. Using the TCRdist pipeline, a later analysis assigned CDR3 sequences along with most-parsimonious VDJ recombination scenarios. In a later analysis, every TCR beta chain was defined by the combination of its CDR3 amino acid sequence and its V-gene family, and reads without a unique V-gene family were dropped. A later analysis removed 592 highly shared, low-generation-probability nucleotide sequences to deal with suspected cross-contamination and a sequencing artifact. In a later analysis, a clonal expansion index for each public chain was calculated from normalized within-repertoire ranks of inferred template counts. Generation probabilities in a later analysis came from a VDJ recombination model fitted to out-of-frame rearrangements, and those results were checked against IGoR. Hypergeometric tests were used in a later analysis to score TCR-TCR, TCR-HLA and TCR-CMV co-occurrence, with a repertoire-size bias correction applied to the TCR pairs. To estimate false discovery rates, a later analysis permuted the HLA or CMV assignments 20 times. In a later analysis, co-occurring TCRs were grouped with DBSCAN, and TCRdist sequence similarity was added when clustering was performed within HLA-allele-positive subsets. Co-occurrence clustering excluded repertoires with fewer than 30,000 or more than 120,000 public chains, plus five with anomalous nucleotide sharing. Not all clones reach the TCRdb copy of this immuneACCESS table, which keeps in-frame sequences only. Checked studies attribute under half of the gap to unresolved V genes and leave the rest unexplained. V and J calls and clone size are copied from that table; D and trimming were computed from the DNA. This sample's listing comprises 200,000 to 250,000 clones. The top ten clones comprise roughly 0.98% of the sample.

The clonotype comes from a woman aged 25 to 45 in good health and CMV-seropositive. The chain is encoded by TRBV19 joined to TRBJ1-1, with the D gene call left open. What was sequenced was PBMCs. DNA sequence: TGTGCCAGTAGTATCCGGGTCCCGTCTGAAGCTTTCTTT. This is translated as CASSIRVPSEAFF.